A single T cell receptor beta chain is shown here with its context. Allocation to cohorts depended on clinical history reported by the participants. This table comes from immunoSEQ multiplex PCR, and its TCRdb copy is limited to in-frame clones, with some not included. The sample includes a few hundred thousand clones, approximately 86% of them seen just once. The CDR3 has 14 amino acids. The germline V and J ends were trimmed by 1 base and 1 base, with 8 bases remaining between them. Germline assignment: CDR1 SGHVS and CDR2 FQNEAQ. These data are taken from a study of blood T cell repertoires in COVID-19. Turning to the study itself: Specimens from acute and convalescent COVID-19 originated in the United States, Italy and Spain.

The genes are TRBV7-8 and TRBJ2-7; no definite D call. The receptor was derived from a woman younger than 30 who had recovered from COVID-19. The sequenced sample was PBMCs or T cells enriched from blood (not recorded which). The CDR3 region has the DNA TGTGCCAGCAGCTTAGGAGGCCAGTCCTACGAGCAGTACTTC. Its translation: CASSLGGQSYEQYF.